This TCR beta chain is from a study of blood T cell repertoires in COVID-19. About the research overall: From the United States, Italy and Spain came samples of acute and convalescent COVID-19. Sample material is recorded as cDNA or gDNA derived from T cells, B-cell-depleted T cells, or PBMCs.

The V gene end was trimmed by 5 bases and the J gene end by 5 bases; junction bases not matched to a gene: 6. The germline V gene encodes CDR1 SNHLY and CDR2 FYNNEI. CDR3 length equals 15 residues. Original handling: How many nucleated cells were present was estimated from reference gene primer amplification. Sequenced by immunoSEQ multiplex PCR; TCRdb stores in-frame clones only, minus some. V, J and clone size are those of that table, while D and trimming were read from the DNA. The data hold more than 200,000 clones, with around four fifths observed a single time. Input material: peripheral blood. This TCR came from a man in his fifties or sixties with acute or convalescent COVID-19. The rearrangement links TRBV2 to TRBJ2-3; TRBD1 aligns across 11 bases. The CDR3 is CASSKGQGVGDTQYF. The CDR3 DNA reads as TGTGCCAGCAGTAAGGGACAGGGGGTAGGAGATACGCAGTATTTT.